Listed below are T cell receptor beta chains from one sample, sequenced in a study of blood T cell repertoires in COVID-19. Generated by immunoSEQ multiplex PCR, the TCRdb table keeps only in-frame clones and is missing some. The sample holds 250,000 to 350,000 clones, roughly 86% seen once. Input material: peripheral blood. All receptors come from a woman in her twenties or thirties with COVID-19, enrolled during active disease. Both conserved end residues are part of each CDR3. A D gene is named only where the DNA matches it firmly. Some rows have no size entry. The others give once, few or many, or a class for an expanded clone.

CDR3 protein,CDR3 DNA,J gene,V gene,CDR3 length,D gene,clone size
CASSQSQGTDTQYF,TGTGCCAGCAGCCAAAGTCAGGGAACAGATACGCAGTATTTT,TRBJ2-3,TRBV14,14,.,.
CASRLGTSNYEQFF,TGCGCCAGCAGATTGGGGACTAGCAACTATGAGCAGTTCTTC,TRBJ2-1,TRBV5-1,14,TRBD2,.
CASSITGTGAYNEQFF,TGTGCCAGTAGTATCACCGGGACAGGGGCCTACAATGAGCAGTTCTTC,TRBJ2-1,TRBV19,16,TRBD1,.
CASSRDTYNEQFF,TGTGCCAGCAGCCGGGACACCTACAATGAGCAGTTCTTC,TRBJ2-1,TRBV5-4,13,.,.
CASRGGLAGSLEQYF,TGTGCCAGCAGGGGGGGACTAGCGGGATCGCTCGAGCAGTACTTC,TRBJ2-7,TRBV28,15,TRBD2,.
CASSLRAGGVGNSPLHF,TGTGCCAGCAGCTTGCGGGCAGGTGGGGTCGGAAATTCACCCCTCCACTTT,TRBJ1-6,TRBV7-3,17,.,.
CASSPGREVYEKLFF,TGTGCCAGCAGTCCGGGCCGGGAGGTATACGAAAAACTGTTTTTT,TRBJ1-4,TRBV28,15,.,.
CASSVTGGTEAFF,TGTGCCAGCAGTGTCACAGGGGGCACTGAAGCTTTCTTT,TRBJ1-1,TRBV13,13,TRBD1,.
CASSLEETGANEQYF,TGTGCCAGCAGCTTAGAGGAGACAGGGGCGAACGAGCAGTACTTC,TRBJ2-7,TRBV7-8,15,TRBD1,.
CASSRQGTGIGGELFF,TGTGCCAGCAGCCGACAGGGGACCGGGATTGGCGGGGAGCTGTTTTTT,TRBJ2-2,TRBV14,16,TRBD1,.
CATSRAGKGLSDTQYF,TGTGCCACCAGCAGAGCGGGGAAAGGGTTGTCAGATACGCAGTATTTT,TRBJ2-3,TRBV15,16,.,.
CASSLGGSSYEQYF,TGTGCCAGCAGCTTGGGGGGGTCCTCCTACGAGCAGTACTTC,TRBJ2-7,TRBV11-3,14,TRBD2,.
CATSRTGRSDTQYF,TGTGCCACCAGCAGGACAGGGAGGTCAGATACGCAGTATTTT,TRBJ2-3,TRBV15,14,.,.
CAISDGLRGSNQPQHF,TGTGCCATCAGTGACGGGTTAAGGGGAAGCAATCAGCCCCAGCATTTT,TRBJ1-5,TRBV10-3,16,.,.
CASSQEYRSSAGEQYF,TGCGCCAGCAGCCAAGAGTATAGGAGTTCCGCTGGCGAGCAGTACTTC,TRBJ2-7,TRBV4-1,16,.,.
CASSPRPSGGNYNEQFF,TGTGCCAGCTCACCACGGCCTAGCGGGGGGAATTACAATGAGCAGTTCTTC,TRBJ2-1,TRBV18,17,TRBD2,.
CASSSGTRNEKLFF,TGTGCCAGCAGTTCGGGTACGCGTAATGAAAAACTGTTTTTT,TRBJ1-4,TRBV6-5,14,.,.
CASSLGTVQETQYF,TGTGCCAGCAGCCTGGGGACAGTACAAGAGACCCAGTACTTC,TRBJ2-5,TRBV11-1,14,TRBD1,.
CASSLLLVGTDTQYF,TGCGCCAGCAGCTTGCTTCTAGTCGGCACAGATACGCAGTATTTT,TRBJ2-3,TRBV5-1,15,.,.
CASSLRLSGSNEQFF,TGTGCCAGCAGCTTACGTTTAAGCGGGAGCAATGAGCAGTTCTTC,TRBJ2-1,TRBV7-2,15,TRBD2,once
CASRREGMVAFF,TGTGCCAGCAGGAGGGAGGGGATGGTCGCTTTCTTT,TRBJ1-1,TRBV2,12,.,.
CASKEWGRRETQYF,TGTGCCAGCAAGGAGTGGGGGCGTAGAGAGACCCAGTACTTC,TRBJ2-5,TRBV2,14,.,.
CASSLGTRNGYTF,TGTGCCAGCAGTTTGGGGACAAGAAATGGCTACACCTTC,TRBJ1-2,TRBV12-3/TRBV12-4,13,.,.
CASLRTGNAIEQYF,TGTGCCAGCCTGAGGACAGGGAACGCTATCGAGCAGTACTTC,TRBJ2-7,TRBV2,14,TRBD1,.